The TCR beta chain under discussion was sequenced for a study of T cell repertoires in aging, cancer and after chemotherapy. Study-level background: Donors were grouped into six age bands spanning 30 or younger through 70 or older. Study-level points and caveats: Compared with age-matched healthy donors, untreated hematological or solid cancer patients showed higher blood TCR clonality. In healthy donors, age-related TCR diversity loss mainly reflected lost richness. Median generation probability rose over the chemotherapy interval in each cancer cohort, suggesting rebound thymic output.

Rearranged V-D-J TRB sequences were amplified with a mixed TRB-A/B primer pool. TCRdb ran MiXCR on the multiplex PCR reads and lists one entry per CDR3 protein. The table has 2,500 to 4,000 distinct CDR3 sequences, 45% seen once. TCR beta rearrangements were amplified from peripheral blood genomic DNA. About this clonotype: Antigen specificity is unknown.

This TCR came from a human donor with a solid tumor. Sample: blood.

CDR3 region: CASSSFQGAATDTQYF. The CDR3, as DNA: TGTGCCAGCAGCTCCTTTCAGGGGGCGGCCACAGATACGCAGTATTTT. V gene TRBV7-8 combines with J gene TRBJ2-3; 8 bases align to TRBD1. Germline V CDR1 and CDR2: SGHVS, FQNEAQ. The length of the CDR3 is 16 residues. The junction had 8 bases not matched to a gene; V was cut back by 4 bases and J by 2 bases.